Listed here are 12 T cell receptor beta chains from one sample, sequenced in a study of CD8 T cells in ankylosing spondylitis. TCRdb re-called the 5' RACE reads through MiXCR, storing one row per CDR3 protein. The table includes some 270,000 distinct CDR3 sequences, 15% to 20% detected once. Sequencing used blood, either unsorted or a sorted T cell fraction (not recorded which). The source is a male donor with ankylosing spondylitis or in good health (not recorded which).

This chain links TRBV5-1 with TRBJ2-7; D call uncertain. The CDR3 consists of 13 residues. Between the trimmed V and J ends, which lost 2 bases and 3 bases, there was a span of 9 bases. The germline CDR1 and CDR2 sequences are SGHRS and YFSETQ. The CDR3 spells CASSFYLGYEQYF. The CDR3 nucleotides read TGCGCCAGCAGCTTCTACCTGGGCTACGAGCAGTACTTC.

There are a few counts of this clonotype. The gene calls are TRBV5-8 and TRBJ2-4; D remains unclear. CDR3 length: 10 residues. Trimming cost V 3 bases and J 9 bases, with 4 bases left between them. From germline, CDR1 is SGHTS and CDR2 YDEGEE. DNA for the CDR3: TGTGCCAGCAGCTCCCCCATTCAGTACTTC. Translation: CASSSPIQYF.

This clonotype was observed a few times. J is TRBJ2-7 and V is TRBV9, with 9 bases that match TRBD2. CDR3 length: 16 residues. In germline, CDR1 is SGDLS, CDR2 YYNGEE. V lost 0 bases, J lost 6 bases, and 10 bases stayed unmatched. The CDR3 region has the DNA TGTGCCAGCAGCGTAGAGGGACTAGCCCGCCGGAGCGAGCAGTACTTC. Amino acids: CASSVEGLARRSEQYF. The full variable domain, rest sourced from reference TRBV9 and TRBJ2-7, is DSGVTQTPKHLITATGQRVTLRCSPRSGDLSVYWYQQSLDQGLQFLIQYYNGEERAKGNILERFSAQQFPDLHSELNLSSLELGDSALYFCASSVEGLARRSEQYFGPGTRLTVT.

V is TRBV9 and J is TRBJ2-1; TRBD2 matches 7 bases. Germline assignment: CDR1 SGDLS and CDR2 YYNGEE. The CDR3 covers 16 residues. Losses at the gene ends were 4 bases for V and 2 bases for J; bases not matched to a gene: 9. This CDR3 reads CASSITSANPYNEQFF. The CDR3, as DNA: TGTGCCAGCAGCATAACTAGCGCAAACCCCTACAATGAGCAGTTCTTC.

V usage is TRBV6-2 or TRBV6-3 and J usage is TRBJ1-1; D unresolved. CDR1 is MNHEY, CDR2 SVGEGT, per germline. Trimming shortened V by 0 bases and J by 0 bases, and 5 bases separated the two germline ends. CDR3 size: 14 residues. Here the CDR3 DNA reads TGTGCCAGCAGTTACTCGCGGCTGAACACTGAAGCTTTCTTT. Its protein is CASSYSRLNTEAFF.

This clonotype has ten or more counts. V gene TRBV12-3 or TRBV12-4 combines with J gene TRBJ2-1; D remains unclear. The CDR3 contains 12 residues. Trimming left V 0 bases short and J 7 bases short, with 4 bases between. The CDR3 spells CASSLALNEQFF. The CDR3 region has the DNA TGTGCCAGCAGTTTAGCCTTAAATGAGCAGTTCTTC.

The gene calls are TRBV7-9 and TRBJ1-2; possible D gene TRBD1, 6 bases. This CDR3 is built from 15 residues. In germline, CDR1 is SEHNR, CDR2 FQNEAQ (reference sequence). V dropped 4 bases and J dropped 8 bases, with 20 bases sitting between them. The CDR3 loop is CASSSQVGGAQGYTF. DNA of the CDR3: TGTGCCAGCAGCTCCCAAGTTGGGGGGGCGCAGGGCTACACCTTC. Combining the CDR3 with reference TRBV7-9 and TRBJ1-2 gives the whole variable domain DTGVSQNPRHKITKRGQNVTFRCDPISEHNRLYWYRQTLGQGPEFLTYFQNEAQLEKSRLLSDRFSAERPKGSFSTLEIQRTEQGDSAMYLCASSSQVGGAQGYTFGSGTRLTVV.

Here the CDR3 DNA reads TGCGCCAGCAGCCAGCAAATTGGACTAGCGGAGGAAGAGACCCAGTACTTC. This encodes CASSQQIGLAEEETQYF. The chain links TRBV4-1 to TRBJ2-5; 10 bases agree with TRBD2. Trimming took 3 bases from V and 3 from J; bases not matched to a gene: 10. Per the germline V gene, CDR1 is MGHRA and CDR2 is YSYEKL. The CDR3 runs to 17 residues.

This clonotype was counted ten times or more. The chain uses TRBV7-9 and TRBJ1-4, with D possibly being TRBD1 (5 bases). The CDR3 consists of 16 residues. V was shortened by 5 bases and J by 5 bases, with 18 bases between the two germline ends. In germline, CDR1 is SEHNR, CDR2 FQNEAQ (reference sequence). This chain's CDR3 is CASSPMTVPDNEKLFF. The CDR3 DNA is TGTGCCAGCAGCCCGATGACAGTACCTGACAATGAAAAACTGTTTTTT.

The CDR3 is CASSPGQGLPRETQYF. The CDR3 DNA reads as TGTGCCAGCAGTCCGGGACAGGGGCTACCCCGGGAGACCCAGTACTTC. The genes are TRBV12-3 or TRBV12-4 and TRBJ2-5; 10 nucleotides line up with TRBD1. The trim removed 5 bases at V and 5 bases at J, leaving 11 bases unmatched. The CDR3 totals 16 residues.

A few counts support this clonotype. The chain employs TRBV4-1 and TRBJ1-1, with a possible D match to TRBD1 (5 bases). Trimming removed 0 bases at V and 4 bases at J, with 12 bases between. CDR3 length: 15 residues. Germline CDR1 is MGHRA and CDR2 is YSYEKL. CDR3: CASSQDEGLGTEAFF. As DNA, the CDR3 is TGCGCCAGCAGCCAAGATGAGGGGTTGGGCACTGAAGCTTTCTTT.

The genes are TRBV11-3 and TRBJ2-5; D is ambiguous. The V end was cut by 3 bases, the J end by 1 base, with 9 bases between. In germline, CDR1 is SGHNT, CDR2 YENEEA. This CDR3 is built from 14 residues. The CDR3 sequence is CASSFWQPQETQYF. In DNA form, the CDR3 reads TGTGCCAGCAGCTTTTGGCAGCCCCAAGAGACCCAGTACTTC. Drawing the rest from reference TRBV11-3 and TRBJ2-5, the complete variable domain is EAGVVQSPRYKIIEKKQPVAFWCNPISGHNTLYWYLQNLGQGPELLIRYENEEAVDDSQLPKDRFSAERLKGVDSTLKIQPAELGDSAVYLCASSFWQPQETQYFGPGTRLLVL.